This T cell receptor beta chain originates from a study of glioma-infiltrating T cells (dated by TCRdb to between 2015 and 2016). Describing the broader study: TCR alpha- and beta-chain repertoires were sequenced from glioma tissue, non-neoplastic brain tissue and matched peripheral blood mononuclear cells. Each tissue-infiltrating repertoire was compared with the same patient's peripheral blood repertoire to measure divergence between tissue and blood T-cell populations. Three low-grade glioma patients, under ten primary glioblastoma patients, and three non-glioma patients who contributed non-neoplastic brain tissue made up the paired cohort.

Including cysteine and phenylalanine, the CDR3 has 15 amino acids. Only CDR3 DNA is held: 45 bases, read in frame from base 1. As encoded in the germline V gene (reference sequence), CDR1 is SGHKS while CDR2 is YYEKEE. Relative to germline, V is 4 bases shorter and J is 6 bases shorter, with 20 bases between their ends. The full study reports these points: The group comparisons were based on small numbers of patients: three non-neoplastic, three low-grade glioma and roughly eight glioblastoma patients. Only a very small number of CDR3 sequences turned up in both tissue and blood, a result put down to high CDR3 diversity combined with limited sampling. VJ-independent divergence between tissue and blood was lower than expected in non-neoplastic patients but higher than expected in all gliomas, particularly low-grade gliomas.

The iRepertoire nested amplicon-rescue multiplex PCR (arm-PCR) platform was used to amplify TCR alpha and beta CDR3 regions from RNA. One-step reverse transcription and amplification used about 95-400 ng of tissue mRNA or PBMC total RNA as input. Following bead purification, Illumina adapters were added through a secondary multiplex PCR, and the libraries were then gel-purified between 200 and 400 bp. Libraries carried internal 6-nucleotide barcodes used for demultiplexing. The libraries were sequenced on an Illumina MiSeq using 2x220 or 2x250 nucleotide paired-end reads. Per the authors' processing: Paired reads were merged using FLASH 1.2.11 and were aligned to the GRCh37 human genome using BWA-MEM, after which TRA and TRB reads were extracted. V and J assignment used an IMGT-derived reference of cassette sequences and CDR3 motifs that included pseudogenes. Three-frame translation of reads was performed, and productive CDR3s were defined as those with a C...FGXG motif and no stop codons. Unique combinations of V-J cassette pair and CDR3 amino acid sequence were defined as clonotypes. Reads were filtered by Hamming distance, thresholded by each sample's sequence error rate in mapped regions. TCRdb trimmed the raw reads at Q25, called clones with MiXCR and kept productive beta chains. All rows with the same CDR3 protein become a single entry with the most common DNA and genes. In this record, the V and J calls reflect TCRdb's handling and not the investigators' own analysis. The sample profile shows about 210,000 distinct CDR3 sequences; 32% of them were found once. The ten top clones hold 20% of the sample.

Worth noting for this clonotype: The specificity of this receptor is unknown. The input lacks base qualities; no much larger clone sits a single base away.

What was sequenced was glioma tissue, nonneoplastic brain tissue, or PBMCs (not recorded which). Recombination connected TRBV5-5 to TRBJ2-7; perhaps TRBD1 is the D gene, with 5 bases matching. This receptor was obtained from a human donor with low-grade glioma or glioblastoma, undergoing nonglioma brain surgery, or in good health (not recorded which). In nucleotide form, the sequence is TGTGCCAGCAGCCCGGAAACAGGTCCCGCCTTCGAGCAGTACTTC. Translation gives CASSPETGPAFEQYF.